The 9 T cell receptor beta chains reported below all come from one sample, sequenced in a study of T cells in Graves' hyperthyroidism and ophthalmopathy. Template material for amplifying TCR beta CDR3 regions consisted of RNA transcripts. The TCR CDR3 first-round RT-PCR relied on the HTBI primer set. TCRdb ran MiXCR on the multiplex PCR reads and lists one entry per CDR3 protein. The table includes about 550,000 distinct CDR3 sequences, less than 25% detected once. Sequencing was carried out using blood. These receptors all stem from a man in his late teens or twenties with Graves' hyperthyroidism.

This clonotype has at least ten counts. The chain uses TRBV24-1 and TRBJ2-2, with D uncertain. The germline V and J ends were trimmed by 5 bases and 6 bases, with 3 bases remaining between them. This CDR3 region has 11 residues. Germline V gene data show CDR1 as KGHDR and CDR2 as SFDVKD. CDR3 sequence reads: CATSAPGELFF. CDR3 nucleotide sequence: TGTGCCACCAGTGCCCCCGGGGAGCTGTTTTTT.

The chain recombines TRBV7-8 with TRBJ2-5; D not certain. Germline V gene data show CDR1 as SGHVS and CDR2 as FQNEAQ. The CDR3 sequence is 11 residues long. V lost 5 bases and J lost 9, with 10 bases in between. This chain's CDR3 is CASSPRQAQYF. CDR3 DNA: TGTGCCAGCAGCCCCCGACAAGCCCAGTACTTC.

The rearrangement uses TRBV6-2 or TRBV6-3 and TRBJ2-5; 7 nucleotides line up with TRBD1. The J segment lost 1 base and the V segment lost 6 bases, leaving 5 bases of the junction unmatched. The CDR3 covers 14 residues. The germline CDR1 and CDR2 sequences are MNHEY and SVGEGT. In DNA, the CDR3 is TGTGCCAGCAGGGGGACAGCTCTCCAAGAGACCCAGTACTTC. It encodes CASRGTALQETQYF.

V gene TRBV6-1 combines with J gene TRBJ2-5; D assignment may be TRBD1 or TRBD2 (5 bases each). The germline V gene has CDR1 MNHNS and CDR2 SASEGT. The CDR3 loop spans 14 amino acids. The V and J ends lost 5 bases and 5 bases respectively, with 15 bases between them. The CDR3 reads CASSPYGARETQYF. The CDR3 region has the DNA TGTGCCAGCAGTCCCTACGGGGCGAGGGAGACCCAGTACTTC.

This clonotype is a singleton in its sample. A much larger clone lies one base from this, so it may be a read error. The chain has TRBV30 and TRBJ2-5, with 8 bases identical to TRBD2. This CDR3 contains 12 residues. After removal of 6 bases from V and 7 bases from J, the junction contained 7 bases not matched to a gene. CDR1 and CDR2 from the germline V gene are GTSNPN and SVGIG (reference sequence). CDR3 loop: CACNGGGPTQYF. The CDR3 DNA follows: TGTGCCTGTAATGGCGGGGGGCCGACCCAGTACTTC.

The sample holds many counts of this clonotype. The chain employs TRBV7-8 and TRBJ1-1; perhaps TRBD1 as D (5 bases). Germline CDR1 is SGHVS and CDR2 is FQNEAQ. CDR3 length: 17 amino acids. Trimming removed 5 bases from V and 1 base from J, with 20 bases in between. CDR3 residues: CASSIPNSGVENTEAFF. CDR3 nucleotide sequence: TGTGCCAGCAGCATTCCCAACTCGGGGGTTGAGAACACTGAAGCTTTCTTT.

This clonotype has at least ten counts. The chain combines TRBV30 with TRBJ1-1; D uncertain. With 3 bases removed from V and 1 base from J, the gap between germline ends came to 9 bases. There are 13 residues in the CDR3. Germline V lookup: CDR1 GTSNPN, CDR2 SVGIG (reference sequence). CDR3 bases: TGTGCCTGGAGGGCGGGCCGGAACACTGAAGCTTTCTTT. It specifies CAWRAGRNTEAFF.

This clonotype was observed at least ten times. The genes are TRBV20-1 and TRBJ2-5; 7 bases align to TRBD1. V shed 5 bases and J 5 bases; nucleotides not matched to a gene: 8. Germline loops: CDR1 DFQATT, CDR2 SNEGSKA (reference sequence). This CDR3 contains 13 residues. In nucleotides, the CDR3 is TGCAGTGCTCCGACACAGGGGATTGAGACCCAGTACTTC. Translating it yields CSAPTQGIETQYF.

This clonotype was picked up one time. This chain joins TRBV4-1 and TRBJ2-5, with D maybe TRBD1 (6 bases). Trimming stripped 3 bases from V and 4 bases from J, with 9 bases between. The CDR3 totals 13 residues. Germline CDR1 MGHRA, CDR2 YSYEKL. CDR3 nucleotides: TGCGCCAGCAGCCATAACAGGGCAGAGACCCAGTACTTC. Translation gives CASSHNRAETQYF.